This T cell receptor (beta chain) is drawn from a study of cytomegalovirus exposure and HLA in healthy donors. Study-wide points: Listed as cytomegalovirus-associated were around 160 TCR beta chains.

Assay: immunoSEQ multiplex PCR; the TCRdb copy retains only in-frame clones and omits some. The data show approximately 100,000 clones, about 90% seen once. The CDR3 sequence is 14 residues long. Trimming removed 7 bases from V and 5 bases from J, with 17 bases in between. The germline CDR1 and CDR2 sequences are SEHNR and FQNEAQ (reference sequence). This clone was seen once. Its target is unknown. Sample: PBMCs. The chain links TRBV7-9 to TRBJ1-2; D may be TRBD1 (6 bases). The TCR comes from a woman aged 18-35 years in good health and CMV-seronegative. CDR3: CASTPTGPSYGYTF. CDR3 in DNA: TGTGCCAGCACCCCGACAGGTCCTTCATATGGCTACACCTTC. Supplemented by reference TRBV7-9 and TRBJ1-2, the full variable domain reads DTGVSQNPRHKITKRGQNVTFRCDPISEHNRLYWYRQTLGQGPEFLTYFQNEAQLEKSRLLSDRFSAERPKGSFSTLEIQRTEQGDSAMYLCASTPTGPSYGYTFGSGTRLTVV.